These T cell receptor beta chains were read from a single sample in a study of T-cell memory formation after mild COVID-19. TCRdb processed the 5' RACE reads anew with MiXCR; each CDR3 protein has one entry. Here the sample spans approximately 89,000 distinct CDR3 sequences, around 13% being singletons. The material sequenced was PBMCs or a T cell subset sorted from them (not recorded which). These receptor sequences come from a man aged 18 to 29 who had mild COVID-19 (a few samples of this study predate the infection). Cell type and time point are not known. Both conserved end residues are part of each CDR3. A D gene is named only where the DNA matches it firmly. Clone size is shown for a subset of rows, as once, few, many or a class of expanded clone.

few,.,TRBV7-6,TRBJ1-1,CASRGPTNTEAFF,TGTGCCAGCCGCGGGCCTACGAACACTGAAGCTTTCTTT
few,.,TRBV20-1,TRBJ1-5,CSARDRGWWSNQPQHF,TGCAGTGCTAGAGATCGTGGGTGGTGGAGCAATCAGCCCCAGCATTTT
.,TRBD1,TRBV10-3,TRBJ1-2,CAISESAGTGGDGYTF,TGTGCCATCAGTGAGTCGGCAGGGACAGGGGGCGATGGCTACACCTTC
few,TRBD2,TRBV4-1,TRBJ2-5,CASSQEGRGGTIQETQYF,TGCGCCAGCAGCCAAGAAGGGCGGGGGGGCACCATACAAGAGACCCAGTACTTC
.,.,TRBV18,TRBJ1-5,CASSPRGGRNQPQHF,TGTGCCAGCTCACCCCGAGGGGGGCGCAATCAGCCCCAGCATTTT
many,.,TRBV7-2,TRBJ1-2,CASSLVGGVDYGYTF,TGTGCCAGCAGCTTAGTTGGGGGGGTGGACTATGGCTACACCTTC
few,TRBD2,TRBV12-3/TRBV12-4,TRBJ2-3,CASSKGLAGRDTQYF,TGTGCCAGCAGCAAGGGACTAGCGGGGAGAGATACGCAGTATTTT
.,TRBD1,TRBV4-1,TRBJ1-1,CASSQLSRDRIKREAFF,TGCGCCAGCAGCCAGCTGTCCCGGGACAGGATCAAGCGTGAAGCTTTCTTT
few,.,TRBV27,TRBJ2-2,CASSLTHANTGELFF,TGTGCCAGCAGTCTTACCCACGCGAACACCGGGGAGCTGTTTTTT
many,.,TRBV5-6,TRBJ2-1,CASSSLVRVEYNEQFF,TGTGCCAGCAGTTCACTGGTCAGGGTCGAGTACAATGAGCAGTTCTTC
.,TRBD1,TRBV2,TRBJ1-1,CATKYDRDRGNTEAFF,TGTGCCACCAAGTACGACCGGGACAGGGGTAACACTGAAGCTTTCTTT
.,TRBD1,TRBV18,TRBJ2-5,CASSPISGGETQYF,TGTGCCAGCTCACCAATTTCAGGGGGAGAGACCCAGTACTTC
.,.,TRBV7-3,TRBJ2-7,CASSSGGQGDYEQYF,TGTGCCAGCAGCTCGGGGGGTCAGGGGGACTACGAGCAGTACTTC
many,TRBD2,TRBV7-9,TRBJ2-5,CASSVLAAKETQYF,TGTGCCAGCAGCGTACTAGCGGCGAAAGAGACCCAGTACTTC
.,.,TRBV6-6,TRBJ1-4,CASRGLNEKLFF,TGTGCCAGTCGGGGCCTTAATGAAAAACTGTTTTTT
few,.,TRBV4-3,TRBJ2-7,CASSQYQGYEQYF,TGCGCCAGCAGCCAGTATCAGGGCTACGAGCAGTACTTC
.,TRBD2,TRBV24-1,TRBJ2-1,CATSKAGGMDEQFF,TGTGCCACCAGTAAAGCGGGGGGGATGGATGAGCAGTTCTTC
many,TRBD1,TRBV4-1,TRBJ1-4,CASSQAGTANEKLFF,TGCGCCAGCAGCCAAGCCGGGACAGCTAATGAAAAACTGTTTTTT
.,.,TRBV4-1,TRBJ1-5,CASSQIAGAGQPQHF,TGCGCCAGCAGCCAAATCGCCGGGGCGGGACAGCCCCAGCATTTT
few,TRBD2,TRBV5-8,TRBJ2-3,CASSFGASGVDTQYF,TGTGCCAGCAGCTTCGGGGCTAGCGGGGTAGATACGCAGTATTTT
.,.,TRBV27,TRBJ2-3,CASKIALTDTQYF,TGTGCCAGCAAGATCGCTCTCACAGATACGCAGTATTTT
.,.,TRBV9,TRBJ2-2,CASSVGGRTGELFF,TGTGCCAGCAGCGTAGGGGGGCGGACCGGGGAGCTGTTTTTT
.,.,TRBV4-3,TRBJ2-5,CASSPVGDETQYF,TGCGCCAGCAGCCCTGTGGGGGACGAGACCCAGTACTTC
.,.,TRBV29-1,TRBJ2-3,CSVDGTIPNRITDTQYF,TGCAGCGTTGACGGGACAATCCCTAACCGAATCACAGATACGCAGTATTTT
.,.,TRBV12-3/TRBV12-4,TRBJ1-1,CASSSGEGTEAFF,TGTGCCAGCAGTTCAGGGGAGGGAACTGAAGCTTTCTTT
few,.,TRBV10-3,TRBJ2-7,CAIREQGPYEQYF,TGTGCCATCAGGGAACAGGGTCCCTACGAGCAGTACTTC
.,.,TRBV7-8,TRBJ1-5,CASSLRGVCDQPQHF,TGTGCCAGCAGCTTAAGAGGGGTGTGTGATCAGCCCCAGCATTTT
.,.,TRBV3-1,TRBJ1-5,CASSQDGDNQPQHF,TGTGCCAGCAGCCAAGATGGAGACAATCAGCCCCAGCATTTT
.,TRBD2,TRBV29-1,TRBJ2-7,CSVPAGGPYEQYF,TGCAGCGTTCCAGCGGGGGGTCCCTACGAGCAGTACTTC
few,.,TRBV21-1,TRBJ2-4,CATRSGEGKNIQYF,TGTGCCACCCGATCGGGGGAAGGCAAAAACATTCAGTACTTC
.,.,TRBV4-1,TRBJ1-3,CASSQWTASGNTIYF,TGCGCCAGCAGCCAGTGGACCGCCTCTGGAAACACCATATATTTT
.,.,TRBV27,TRBJ2-3,CASSFMYTDTQYF,TGTGCCAGCAGTTTCATGTACACAGATACGCAGTATTTT
few,TRBD1,TRBV27,TRBJ2-7,CASSSTGTGTYEQYF,TGTGCCAGCAGTTCAACCGGGACAGGGACCTACGAGCAGTACTTC
.,.,TRBV5-5,TRBJ2-5,CASSLVTAQETQYF,TGTGCCAGCAGCTTGGTTACAGCCCAAGAGACCCAGTACTTC
few,.,TRBV5-1,TRBJ1-1,CASTPGRGGGTEAFF,TGCGCCAGCACCCCAGGTCGAGGCGGGGGCACTGAAGCTTTCTTT
.,.,TRBV7-9,TRBJ2-3,CASSLPPMTVTDTQYF,TGTGCCAGCAGCCTACCCCCGATGACAGTCACAGATACGCAGTATTTT
.,.,TRBV12-3/TRBV12-4,TRBJ2-2,CASSLRGGGTGELFF,TGTGCCAGCAGTTTACGTGGGGGCGGTACCGGGGAGCTGTTTTTT
.,.,TRBV30,TRBJ2-2,CAWSEELNTGELFF,TGTGCCTGGAGTGAAGAGTTGAACACCGGGGAGCTGTTTTTT
few,TRBD1,TRBV6-5,TRBJ1-2,CASSYGSGGGNYGYTF,TGTGCCAGCAGTTACGGGTCAGGGGGGGGGAACTATGGCTACACCTTC
.,.,TRBV11-1,TRBJ2-6,CASRSLSGANVLTF,TGTGCCAGCAGATCCCTTTCTGGGGCCAACGTCCTGACTTTC
few,.,TRBV4-1,TRBJ2-7,CASSPTGRYEQYF,TGCGCCAGCAGCCCCACAGGAAGGTACGAGCAGTACTTC
few,TRBD2,TRBV4-1,TRBJ2-5,CASSQAVWSSGVAETQYF,TGCGCCAGCAGCCAAGCAGTTTGGTCTAGCGGGGTGGCGGAGACCCAGTACTTC
many,.,TRBV28,TRBJ2-2,CASSPKQEDTGELFF,TGTGCCAGCAGTCCGAAGCAGGAGGACACCGGGGAGCTGTTTTTT
few,TRBD1,TRBV11-2,TRBJ2-2,CASSLRDRPSNTGELFF,TGTGCCAGCAGCTTGAGGGACAGGCCTTCGAACACCGGGGAGCTGTTTTTT
few,.,TRBV28,TRBJ2-1,CASSFEVVIDSNEQFF,TGTGCCAGCAGTTTCGAGGTTGTGATTGATAGTAATGAGCAGTTCTTC